Following are 19 T cell receptor beta chains from one sample sequenced in a study of cytomegalovirus exposure and HLA in healthy donors. Generated by immunoSEQ multiplex PCR, the TCRdb table keeps only in-frame clones and is missing some. This sample has tens of thousands of clones; about 94% occur once, and the top ten carry around 1.5%. Sample: PBMCs. The source is a young man in good health and CMV-seropositive.

The rearrangement uses TRBV5-1 and TRBJ2-3, with TRBD2 matching 15 bases. The V and J ends lost 3 bases and 4 bases, in that order; junction bases with no gene match: 3. Germline V CDR1 and CDR2: SGHRS, YFSETQ. This CDR3 comprises 16 residues. For the CDR3, the DNA is TGCGCCAGCAGCTACCGGACTAGCGGGGGGGCAGATACGCAGTATTTT. This sequence encodes CASSYRTSGGADTQYF.

The rearrangement uses TRBV7-2 and TRBJ2-7; perhaps TRBD1 as D (6 bases). V lost 3 bases and J lost 4, with 7 bases in between. This CDR3 region has 12 residues. CDR1 is SGHTA, CDR2 FQGNSA, per germline. For the CDR3, the DNA is TGTGCCAGCAGCTTGGGGGCTTACGAGCAGTACTTC. Amino acids: CASSLGAYEQYF. The entire variable domain, with the rest obtained from reference TRBV7-2 and TRBJ2-7, is as follows: GAGVSQSPSNKVTEKGKDVELRCDPISGHTALYWYRQSLGQGLEFLIYFQGNSAPDKSGLPSDRFSAERTGGSVSTLTIQRTQQEDSAVYLCASSLGAYEQYFGPGTRLTVT.

The chain combines TRBV5-3 with TRBJ1-2, with a possible D match to TRBD1 (5 bases). Being an ORF, TRBV5-3 has a function that is uncertain. The CDR3 has 15 residues. Deletions cut 5 bases from V and 3 bases from J, with 17 bases between. CDR3 sequence (DNA): TGTGCCAGAAGTGGGGGGGAGGGGCTTGACTATGGCTACACCTTC. Residues: CARSGGEGLDYGYTF.

This clone was detected only once. V and J are TRBV27 and TRBJ2-2, with a weak D call TRBD2 (6 bases). Between the trimmed V and J ends, which lost 2 bases and 5 bases, there was a span of 9 bases. The CDR3 runs to 14 residues. CDR1 is MNHEY and CDR2 is SMNVEV in the germline V gene (reference sequence). The CDR3 bases are TGTGCCAGCAGTTTAATGGGGGGTACCGGGGAGCTGTTTTTT. It encodes CASSLMGGTGELFF.

The chain couples TRBV13 to TRBJ2-5; 7 bases map to TRBD2. J gave up 2 bases and V 6 bases, and 21 bases lay outside the gene matches. This CDR3 is built from 19 residues. CDR1 is PRHDT, CDR2 FYEKMQ, per germline (reference sequence). This CDR3 is CASRDRSGRERGGQETQYF. DNA of the CDR3: TGTGCCAGCAGGGACCGCTCAGGGCGGGAGAGAGGCGGGCAAGAGACCCAGTACTTC.

This clone was seen a single time. DNA of the CDR3: TGTGCCAGCAGGGGTCGGACAGGGACCAACACTGAAGCTTTCTTT. Translating it yields CASRGRTGTNTEAFF. V is TRBV6-6 and J is TRBJ1-1, with 8 nucleotides matching TRBD1. Trimming removed 6 bases from V and 2 bases from J; junction bases left unmatched: 8. The length of the CDR3 is 15 residues. Germline CDR1 and CDR2: MNHNY and SVGAGI (reference sequence).

The CDR3, as DNA: TGTGCTAGTGCCAATACAGTCGACTCTGGGGCCAACGTCCTGACTTTC. Protein product: CASANTVDSGANVLTF. The rearrangement links TRBV12-5 to TRBJ2-6; D gene ambiguous. Germline CDR1 reads LGHNT; CDR2 reads FRNRAP. V lost 7 bases and J lost 0, with 13 bases in between. This CDR3 contains 16 residues.

The rearrangement links TRBV13 to TRBJ1-1; maybe TRBD1 (6 bases). Trimming took 4 bases from V and 0 from J, leaving 6 bases between them. Germline-derived CDR1 and CDR2 are PRHDT and FYEKMQ (reference sequence). This CDR3 has 13 amino acids. The CDR3 region is CASSWTVNTEAFF. The CDR3 coding sequence is TGTGCCAGCAGCTGGACAGTGAACACTGAAGCTTTCTTT.

This chain joins TRBV7-9 and TRBJ2-3; D is unresolved. CDR1 is SEHNR, CDR2 FQNEAQ, per germline (reference sequence). The CDR3 totals 14 residues. The V and J ends lost 5 bases and 8 bases respectively, with 17 bases between them. The CDR3, as DNA: TGTGCCAGCAGCCCGGAGCTCGGTGGATCTACGCAGTATTTT. Translation gives CASSPELGGSTQYF.

The V call is TRBV9, the J call TRBJ2-3; 12 positions agree with TRBD2. CDR1 and CDR2 from the germline V gene are SGDLS and YYNGEE. With V trimmed by 0 bases and J by 4 bases, 9 bases remained unmatched. The CDR3 consists of 18 residues. Here the CDR3 reads CASSVGLAGGQSADTQYF. The CDR3 DNA sequence: TGTGCCAGCAGCGTAGGGCTAGCGGGGGGGCAATCGGCAGATACGCAGTATTTT.

The chain joins TRBV10-2 to TRBJ2-7; 12 bases are a match to TRBD2. The V and J ends lost 5 bases and 1 base, in that order; junction bases with no gene match: 6. The germline V gene encodes CDR1 WSHSY and CDR2 SAAADI. The CDR3 sequence is 16 residues long. Written as DNA, the CDR3 is TGCGCCAGCAGTTCGGGACTAGCGGGCGATTCCTACGAGCAGTACTTC. This gives the protein CASSSGLAGDSYEQYF.

On this clone itself: The identical CDR3 is also encoded by other nucleotide sequences in the sample. The CDR3 loop reads CASSLAPGGQPQHF. CDR3 DNA: TGTGCCAGCAGCTTAGCGCCAGGGGGTCAGCCCCAGCATTTT. This chain connects TRBV7-8 to TRBJ1-5; 7 bases match TRBD1. Germline CDR1 and CDR2: SGHVS and FQNEAQ. Trimming at V came to 0 bases and at J to 6 bases, leaving 2 bases not matched to a gene. The CDR3 runs 14 residues.

The V call is TRBV6-6, the J call TRBJ2-1, with D hard to call. CDR1 and CDR2 (germline): MNHNY, SVGAGI (reference sequence). The CDR3 runs to 12 residues. V lost 7 bases, J lost 5 bases, and 9 bases lay in between. CDR3 DNA: TGTGCCAGCACCCTGCGGCACAATGAGCAGTTCTTC. Translation gives CASTLRHNEQFF.

The chain is built from TRBV28 and TRBJ2-3; TRBD1 is a possible D gene (5 bases). The CDR3 spans 14 residues. Germline values: CDR1 MDHEN, CDR2 SYDVKM. Trimming cost V 1 base and J 4 bases, with 9 bases left between them. The DNA of the CDR3 is TGTGCCAGCAGTTTATTTATAGGGGCAGATACGCAGTATTTT. Translated, it gives CASSLFIGADTQYF. Combining the CDR3 with reference TRBV28 and TRBJ2-3 gives the whole variable domain DVKVTQSSRYLVKRTGEKVFLECVQDMDHENMFWYRQDPGLGLRLIYFSYDVKMKEKGDIPEGYSVSREKKERFSLILESASTNQTSMYLCASSLFIGADTQYFGPGTRLTVL.

The V gene is TRBV10-3, the J gene TRBJ2-2; tentatively, D is TRBD2 (5 bases). V shed 1 base and J shed 4 bases, with 13 bases lying between them. The CDR3 length is 16 residues. Germline lookup yields CDR1 ENHRY and CDR2 SYGVKD. CDR3 loop: CAISELGSGSTGELFF. The CDR3 nucleotides read TGTGCCATCAGTGAGTTGGGATCGGGGAGCACCGGGGAGCTGTTTTTT.

This clone was found once. The chain employs TRBV29-1 and TRBJ1-2, with 9 bases that match TRBD1. Germline V CDR1 and CDR2: SQVTM, ANQGSEA. The CDR3 loop spans 14 amino acids. Trimming at V came to 1 base and at J to 1 base, leaving 1 base not matched to a gene. The CDR3 DNA reads as TGCAGCGTTGAAGGGACAGGGGTTAACTATGGCTACACCTTC. It yields the protein CSVEGTGVNYGYTF.

This clone was observed a single time. The genes are TRBV18 and TRBJ1-3, with D possibly matching TRBD1 (6 bases). CDR3 length equals 16 residues. The V and J ends lost 3 bases and 0 bases respectively, with 12 bases between them. Germline CDR1 reads KGHSH; CDR2 reads LQKENI. The CDR3 coding sequence is TGTGCCAGCTCACCTGGACAGCCTGGCTCTGGAAACACCATATATTTT. Translated: CASSPGQPGSGNTIYF.

V and J are TRBV15 and TRBJ1-5; D perhaps matches TRBD1 (5 bases). In germline, CDR1 is LNHNV, CDR2 YYDKDF (reference sequence). CDR3 length equals 16 residues. The V end lost 0 bases, the J end lost 2 bases, and 11 bases lay between the germline ends. CDR3 loop: CATSREPGGGNQPQHF. CDR3 DNA sequence: TGTGCCACCAGCAGAGAACCGGGGGGGGGCAATCAGCCCCAGCATTTT.

J is TRBJ1-1 and V is TRBV12-5; no reliable D call. Germline CDR1 reads LGHNT; CDR2 reads FRNRAP. V gave up 1 base and J gave up 14 bases, with 17 bases separating them. CDR3 length: 13 amino acids. The CDR3 spells CASGLGPKLEAFF. In DNA form, the CDR3 reads TGTGCTAGTGGTTTGGGACCTAAACTCGAGGCGTTCTTT.